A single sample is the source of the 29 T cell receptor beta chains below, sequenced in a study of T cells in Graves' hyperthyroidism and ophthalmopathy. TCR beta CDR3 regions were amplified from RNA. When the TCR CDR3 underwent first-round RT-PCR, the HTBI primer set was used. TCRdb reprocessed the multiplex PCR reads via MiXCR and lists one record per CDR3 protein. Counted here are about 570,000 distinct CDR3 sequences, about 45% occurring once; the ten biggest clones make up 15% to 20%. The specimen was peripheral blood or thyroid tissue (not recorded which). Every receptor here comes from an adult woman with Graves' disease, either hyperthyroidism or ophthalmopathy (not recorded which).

The CDR3 nucleotides read TGTGCCAGCAGTTTCATTGCGGCAGGGTTGGGGACCCAGTACTTC. Translated: CASSFIAAGLGTQYF. The gene calls are TRBV6-5 and TRBJ2-5; D possibly corresponds to TRBD1 (5 bases). There are 15 residues in the CDR3. Looked up from germline, CDR1 is MNHEY and CDR2 is SVGAGI. The ends were cut back, 4 bases at V and 7 bases at J, with 19 bases in the middle.

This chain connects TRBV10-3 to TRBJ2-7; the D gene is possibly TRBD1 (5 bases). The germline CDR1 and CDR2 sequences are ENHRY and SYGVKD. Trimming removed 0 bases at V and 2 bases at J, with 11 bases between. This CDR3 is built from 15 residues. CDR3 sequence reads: CAISESGLTPYEQYF. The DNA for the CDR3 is TGTGCCATCAGTGAGTCGGGGCTGACTCCCTACGAGCAGTACTTC.

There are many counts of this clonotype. CDR3 residues: CASSGVEAFF. The CDR3 DNA follows: TGTGCCAGCAGTGGAGTTGAAGCTTTCTTT. The chain has TRBV2 and TRBJ1-1; no reliable D call. In germline, CDR1 is SNHLY, CDR2 FYNNEI. CDR3 length equals 10 residues. The V gene lost 4 bases and the J gene lost 7 bases, with 4 bases spanning the gap. The variable domain in full, completed from reference TRBV2 and TRBJ1-1, reads EPEVTQTPSHQVTQMGQEVILRCVPISNHLYFYWYRQILGQKVEFLVSFYNNEISEKSEIFDDQFSVERPDGSNFTLKIRSTKLEDSAMYFCASSGVEAFFGQGTRLTVV.

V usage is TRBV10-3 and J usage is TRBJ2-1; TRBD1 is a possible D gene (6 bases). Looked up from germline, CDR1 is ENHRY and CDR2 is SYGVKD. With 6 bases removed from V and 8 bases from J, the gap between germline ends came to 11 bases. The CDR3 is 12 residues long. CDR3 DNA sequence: TGTGCCATCAGCCCTAACAGGGATGAGCAGTTCTTC. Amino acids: CAISPNRDEQFF.

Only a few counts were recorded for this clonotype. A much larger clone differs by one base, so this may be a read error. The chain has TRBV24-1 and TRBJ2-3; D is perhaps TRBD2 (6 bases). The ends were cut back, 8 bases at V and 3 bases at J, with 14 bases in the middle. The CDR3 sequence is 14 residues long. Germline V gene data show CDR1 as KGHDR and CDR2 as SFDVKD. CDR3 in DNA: TGTGCCACCAATGGAGGCGGGGAAACAGATACGCAGTATTTT. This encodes CATNGGGETDTQYF.

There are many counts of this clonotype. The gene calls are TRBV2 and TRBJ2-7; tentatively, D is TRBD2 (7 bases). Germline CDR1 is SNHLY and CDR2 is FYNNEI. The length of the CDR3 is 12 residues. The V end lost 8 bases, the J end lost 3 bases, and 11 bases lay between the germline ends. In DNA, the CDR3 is TGTGCCAGCGGGGGGGCCGACTACGAGCAGTACTTC. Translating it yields CASGGADYEQYF.

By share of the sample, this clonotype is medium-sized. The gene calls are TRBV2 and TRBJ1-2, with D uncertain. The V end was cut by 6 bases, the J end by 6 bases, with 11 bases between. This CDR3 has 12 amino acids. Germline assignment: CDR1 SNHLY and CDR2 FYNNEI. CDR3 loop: CASSLQGNGYTF. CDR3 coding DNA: TGTGCCAGCAGCCTACAAGGGAATGGCTACACCTTC.

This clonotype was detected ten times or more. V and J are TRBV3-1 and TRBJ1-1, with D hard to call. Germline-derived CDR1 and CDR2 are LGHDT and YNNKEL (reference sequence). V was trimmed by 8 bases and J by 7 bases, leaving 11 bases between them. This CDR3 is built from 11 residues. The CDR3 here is CASGLASEAFF. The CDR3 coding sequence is TGTGCCAGCGGGCTTGCGAGTGAAGCTTTCTTT.

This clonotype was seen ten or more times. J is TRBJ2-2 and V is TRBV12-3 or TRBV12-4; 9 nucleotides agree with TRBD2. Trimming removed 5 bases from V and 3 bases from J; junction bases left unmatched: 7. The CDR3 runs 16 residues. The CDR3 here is CASSLLAGDDTGELFF. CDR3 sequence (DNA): TGTGCCAGCAGTCTATTAGCGGGAGACGACACCGGGGAGCTGTTTTTT.

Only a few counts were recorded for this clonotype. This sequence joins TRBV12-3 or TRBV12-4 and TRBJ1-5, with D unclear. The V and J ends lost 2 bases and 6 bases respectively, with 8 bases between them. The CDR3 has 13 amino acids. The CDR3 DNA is TGTGCCAGCAGTTTAACGGATGGTCAGCCCCAGCATTTT. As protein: CASSLTDGQPQHF.

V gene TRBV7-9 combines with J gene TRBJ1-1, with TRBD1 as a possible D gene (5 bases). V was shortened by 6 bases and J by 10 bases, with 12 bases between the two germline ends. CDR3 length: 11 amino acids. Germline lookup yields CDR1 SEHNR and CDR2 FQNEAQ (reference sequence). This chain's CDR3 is CASSSSGGAFF. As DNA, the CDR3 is TGTGCCAGCAGTTCCAGCGGGGGAGCTTTCTTT.

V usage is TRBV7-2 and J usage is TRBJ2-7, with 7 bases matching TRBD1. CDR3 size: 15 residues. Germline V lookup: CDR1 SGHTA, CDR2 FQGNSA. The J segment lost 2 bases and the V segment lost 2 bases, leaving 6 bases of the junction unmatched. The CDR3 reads CASSLRQGPPYEQYF. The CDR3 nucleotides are TGTGCCAGCAGCTTAAGACAGGGCCCTCCCTACGAGCAGTACTTC. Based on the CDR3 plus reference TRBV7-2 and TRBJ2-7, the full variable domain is GAGVSQSPSNKVTEKGKDVELRCDPISGHTALYWYRQSLGQGLEFLIYFQGNSAPDKSGLPSDRFSAERTGGSVSTLTIQRTQQEDSAVYLCASSLRQGPPYEQYFGPGTRLTVT.

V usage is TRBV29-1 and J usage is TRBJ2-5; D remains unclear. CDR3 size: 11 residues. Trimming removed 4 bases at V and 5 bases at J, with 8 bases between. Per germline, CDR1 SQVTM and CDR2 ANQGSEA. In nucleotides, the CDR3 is TGCAGCGTTGCGGCCGGGGAGACCCAGTACTTC. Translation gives CSVAAGETQYF.

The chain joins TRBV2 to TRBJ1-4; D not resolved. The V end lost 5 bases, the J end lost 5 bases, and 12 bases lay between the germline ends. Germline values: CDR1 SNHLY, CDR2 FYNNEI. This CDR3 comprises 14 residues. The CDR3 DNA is TGTGCCAGCAGTTTGACTAGCGGAAATGAAAAACTGTTTTTT. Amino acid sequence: CASSLTSGNEKLFF.

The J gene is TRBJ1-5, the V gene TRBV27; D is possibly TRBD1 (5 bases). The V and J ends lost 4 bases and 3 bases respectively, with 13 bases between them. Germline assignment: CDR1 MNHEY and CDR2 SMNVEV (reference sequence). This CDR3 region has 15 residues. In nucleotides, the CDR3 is TGTGCCAGCAGTTCGGGGCGGGGGTACAATCAGCCCCAGCATTTT. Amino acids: CASSSGRGYNQPQHF.

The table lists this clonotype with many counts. CDR3 sequence (DNA): TGTGCCCGACCTCCCTTCAGGGCGCCGAAGGCTAGTGAAAAACTGTTTTTT. This translates into CARPPFRAPKASEKLFF. The V and J genes are TRBV12-3 or TRBV12-4 and TRBJ1-4; maybe TRBD1 (5 bases). The length of the CDR3 is 17 residues. The germline V and J ends were trimmed by 11 bases and 7 bases, with 29 bases remaining between them.

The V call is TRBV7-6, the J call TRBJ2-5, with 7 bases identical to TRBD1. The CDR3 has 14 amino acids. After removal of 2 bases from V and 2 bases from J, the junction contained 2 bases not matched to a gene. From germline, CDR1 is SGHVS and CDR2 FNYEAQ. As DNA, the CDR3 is TGTGCCAGCAGCTTAAACAGGGGTCAAGAGACCCAGTACTTC. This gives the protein CASSLNRGQETQYF.

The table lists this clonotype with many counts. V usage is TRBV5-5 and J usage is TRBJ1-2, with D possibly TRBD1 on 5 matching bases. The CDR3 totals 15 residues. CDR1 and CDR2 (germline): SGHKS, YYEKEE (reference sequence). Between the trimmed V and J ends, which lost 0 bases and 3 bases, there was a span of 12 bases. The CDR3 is CASSLVGTAYYGYTF. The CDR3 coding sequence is TGTGCCAGCAGCTTGGTTGGGACGGCATACTATGGCTACACCTTC.

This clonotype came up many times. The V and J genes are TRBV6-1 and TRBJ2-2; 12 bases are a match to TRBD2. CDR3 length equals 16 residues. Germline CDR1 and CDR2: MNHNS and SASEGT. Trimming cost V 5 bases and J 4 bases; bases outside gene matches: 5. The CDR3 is CASSSGLAGPTGELFF. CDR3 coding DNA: TGTGCCAGCAGTTCCGGACTAGCGGGGCCCACCGGGGAGCTGTTTTTT.

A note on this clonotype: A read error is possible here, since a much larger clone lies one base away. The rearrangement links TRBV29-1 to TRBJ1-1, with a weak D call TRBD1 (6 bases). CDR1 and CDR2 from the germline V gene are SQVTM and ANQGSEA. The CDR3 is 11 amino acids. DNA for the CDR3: TGCAGCGATACAGGGCCCACTGGAGCTTTCTTT. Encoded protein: CSDTGPTGAFF.

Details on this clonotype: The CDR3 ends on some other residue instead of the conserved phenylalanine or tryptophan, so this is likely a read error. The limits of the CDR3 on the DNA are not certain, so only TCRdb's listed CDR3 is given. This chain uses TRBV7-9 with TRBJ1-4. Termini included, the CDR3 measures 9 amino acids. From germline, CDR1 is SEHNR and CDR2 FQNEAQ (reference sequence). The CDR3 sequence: CASSHNLDY.

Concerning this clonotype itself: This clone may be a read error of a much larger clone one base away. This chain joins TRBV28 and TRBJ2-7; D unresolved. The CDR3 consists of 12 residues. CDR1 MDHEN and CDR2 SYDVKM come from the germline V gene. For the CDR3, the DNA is TGTTCCAGCAGTTTACGTGGGCGCGAGCAGTACTTC. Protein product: CSSSLRGREQYF. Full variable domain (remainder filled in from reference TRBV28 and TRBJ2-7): DVKVTQSSRYLVKRTGEKVFLECVQDMDHENMFWYRQDPGLGLRLIYFSYDVKMKEKGDIPEGYSVSREKKERFSLILESASTNQTSMYLCSSSLRGREQYFGPGTRLTVT.

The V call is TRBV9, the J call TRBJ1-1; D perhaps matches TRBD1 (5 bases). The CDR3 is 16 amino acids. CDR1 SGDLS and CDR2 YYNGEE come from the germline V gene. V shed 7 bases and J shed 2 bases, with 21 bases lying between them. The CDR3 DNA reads TGTGCCAGCTCACCACGCGTGGGGGAATCAAACACTGAAGCTTTCTTT. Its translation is CASSPRVGESNTEAFF.

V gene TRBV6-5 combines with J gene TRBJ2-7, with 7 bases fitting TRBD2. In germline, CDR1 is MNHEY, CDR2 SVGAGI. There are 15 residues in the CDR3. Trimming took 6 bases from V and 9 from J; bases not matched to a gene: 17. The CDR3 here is CASRLPGPTGLPQYF. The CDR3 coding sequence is TGTGCCAGCAGACTACCGGGACCGACGGGACTACCGCAGTACTTC.

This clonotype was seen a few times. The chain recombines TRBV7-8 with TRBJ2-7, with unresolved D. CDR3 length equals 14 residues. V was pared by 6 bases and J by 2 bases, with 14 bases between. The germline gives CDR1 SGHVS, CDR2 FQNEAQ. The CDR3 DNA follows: TGTGCCAGCAGTTTTCCGTACAGTCCCTACGAGCAGTACTTC. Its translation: CASSFPYSPYEQYF.

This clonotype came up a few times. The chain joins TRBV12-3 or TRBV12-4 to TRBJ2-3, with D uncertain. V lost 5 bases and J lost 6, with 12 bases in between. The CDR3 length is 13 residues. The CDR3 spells CASSPVTVDTQYF. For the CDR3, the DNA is TGTGCCAGCAGTCCCGTTACGGTGGATACGCAGTATTTT.

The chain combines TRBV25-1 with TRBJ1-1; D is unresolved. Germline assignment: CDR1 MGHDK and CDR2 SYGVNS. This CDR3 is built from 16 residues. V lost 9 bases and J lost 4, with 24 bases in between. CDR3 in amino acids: CASSIAHGRSGTEAFF. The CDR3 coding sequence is TGTGCCAGTAGTATAGCCCACGGTCGGAGTGGCACTGAAGCTTTCTTT.

The chain's CDR3 is CASRQWGDGYTF. In DNA, the CDR3 is TGCGCCAGCCGGCAATGGGGCGATGGCTACACCTTC. This sequence joins TRBV5-1 and TRBJ1-2; weak D call: TRBD1 (5 bases). CDR3 length: 12 amino acids. In germline, CDR1 is SGHRS, CDR2 YFSETQ. V shed 7 bases and J shed 6 bases, with 13 bases lying between them.

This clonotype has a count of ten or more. The CDR3 sequence is CSVAFGGGNTIYF. The DNA for the CDR3 is TGCAGCGTCGCATTCGGGGGAGGAAACACCATATATTTT. The chain joins TRBV29-1 to TRBJ1-3, with D possibly matching TRBD1 (5 bases). Trimming took off 6 bases at V and 4 bases at J, with 13 bases between the two ends. Germline CDR1 SQVTM, CDR2 ANQGSEA. The length of the CDR3 is 13 residues.